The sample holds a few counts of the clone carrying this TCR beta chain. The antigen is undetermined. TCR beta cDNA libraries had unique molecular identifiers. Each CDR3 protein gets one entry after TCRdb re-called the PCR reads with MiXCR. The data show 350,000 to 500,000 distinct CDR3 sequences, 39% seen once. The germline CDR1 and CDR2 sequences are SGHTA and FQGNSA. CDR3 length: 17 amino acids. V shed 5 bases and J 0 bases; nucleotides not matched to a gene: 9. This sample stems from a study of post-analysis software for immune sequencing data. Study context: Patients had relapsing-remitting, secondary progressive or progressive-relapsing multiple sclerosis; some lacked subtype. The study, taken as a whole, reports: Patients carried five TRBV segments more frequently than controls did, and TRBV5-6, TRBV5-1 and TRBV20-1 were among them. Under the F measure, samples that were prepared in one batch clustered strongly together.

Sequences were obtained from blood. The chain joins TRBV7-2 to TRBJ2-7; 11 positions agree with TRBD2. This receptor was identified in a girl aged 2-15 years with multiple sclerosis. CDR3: CASSQPTSGGSSYEQYF. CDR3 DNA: TGTGCCAGCAGCCAACCAACTAGCGGGGGTTCCTCCTACGAGCAGTACTTC.